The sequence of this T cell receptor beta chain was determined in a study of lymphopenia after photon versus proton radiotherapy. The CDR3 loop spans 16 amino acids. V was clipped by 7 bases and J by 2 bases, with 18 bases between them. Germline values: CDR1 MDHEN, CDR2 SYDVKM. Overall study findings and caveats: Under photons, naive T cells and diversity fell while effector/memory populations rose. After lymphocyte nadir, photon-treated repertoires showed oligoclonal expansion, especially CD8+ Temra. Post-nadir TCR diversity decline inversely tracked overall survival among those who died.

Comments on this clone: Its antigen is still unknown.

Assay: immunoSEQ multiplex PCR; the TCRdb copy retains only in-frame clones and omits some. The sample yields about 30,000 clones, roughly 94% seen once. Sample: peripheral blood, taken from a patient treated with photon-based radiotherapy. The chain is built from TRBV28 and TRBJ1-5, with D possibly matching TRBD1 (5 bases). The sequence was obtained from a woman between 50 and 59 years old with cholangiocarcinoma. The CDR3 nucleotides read TGTGCCAGCAACCTCGGGTCGGACATACGCAATCAGCCCCAGCATTTT. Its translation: CASNLGSDIRNQPQHF.